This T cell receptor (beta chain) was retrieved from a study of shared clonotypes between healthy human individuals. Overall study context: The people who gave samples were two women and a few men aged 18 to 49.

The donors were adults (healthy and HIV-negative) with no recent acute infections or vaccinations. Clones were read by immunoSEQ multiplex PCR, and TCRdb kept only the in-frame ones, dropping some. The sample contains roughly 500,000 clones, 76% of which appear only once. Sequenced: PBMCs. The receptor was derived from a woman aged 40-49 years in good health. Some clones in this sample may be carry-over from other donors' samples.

CDR3 DNA sequence: TGTGCCAGCAGCTCCGGACAGGGGGCTTTGTATGGCTACACCTTC. Amino acids: CASSSGQGALYGYTF. The chain carries TRBV5-5 and TRBJ1-2, with 11 bases lining up with TRBD1. The CDR3 sequence is 15 residues long. Germline CDR1 is SGHKS and CDR2 is YYEKEE (reference sequence). The V and J ends lost 3 bases and 5 bases, in that order; junction bases with no gene match: 6.